Presented here are 30 T cell receptor beta chains from one specimen sequenced in a study of blood T cell repertoires in COVID-19. Only in-frame clones appear in the TCRdb table, and some are missing; sequencing was by immunoSEQ multiplex PCR. The table shows roughly 250,000 clones, with about 87% occurring only once. The sequencing input was PBMCs or T cells enriched from blood (not recorded which). The receptors here all came from a woman aged 45-65 years who had recovered from COVID-19.

CDR3 sequence reads: CASSSAGTRNIQYF. In nucleotides, the CDR3 is TGTGCCAGCAGCTCCGCGGGGACCAGAAACATTCAGTACTTC. The chain couples TRBV6-2 or TRBV6-3 to TRBJ2-4; tentative D call: TRBD2 (6 bases). The CDR3 has 14 residues. Germline V lookup: CDR1 MNHEY, CDR2 SVGEGT. V dropped 6 bases and J dropped 6 bases, with 15 bases sitting between them.

J is TRBJ1-6 and V is TRBV9; D is possibly TRBD1 (6 bases). Germline-derived CDR1 and CDR2 are SGDLS and YYNGEE. V lost 1 base, J lost 10 bases, and 15 bases lay in between. The CDR3 length is 15 residues. This CDR3 reads CASSVRLTGESPLHF. CDR3 DNA: TGTGCCAGCAGCGTAAGGTTGACAGGCGAGTCACCCCTCCACTTT.

J is TRBJ1-2 and V is TRBV2; 9 bases align to TRBD1. The CDR3 has 13 residues. Germline trimming cut 8 bases from V and 2 bases from J; bases unmatched to any gene: 3. Germline values: CDR1 SNHLY, CDR2 FYNNEI. The chain's CDR3 is CASQGQGNYGYTF. The CDR3 coding sequence is TGTGCCAGCCAGGGACAGGGAAACTATGGCTACACCTTC.

The chain recombines TRBV9 with TRBJ2-7; TRBD2 aligns across 8 bases. This CDR3 has 15 residues. Looked up from germline, CDR1 is SGDLS and CDR2 is YYNGEE. V shed 0 bases and J 6 bases; nucleotides not matched to a gene: 8. CDR3 sequence reads: CASSVDPAGVTEQYF. The CDR3 DNA reads as TGTGCCAGCAGCGTAGATCCAGCGGGAGTAACCGAGCAGTACTTC. The full variable domain, its missing parts supplied by reference TRBV9 and TRBJ2-7, is DSGVTQTPKHLITATGQRVTLRCSPRSGDLSVYWYQQSLDQGLQFLIQYYNGEERAKGNILERFSAQQFPDLHSELNLSSLELGDSALYFCASSVDPAGVTEQYFGPGTRLTVT.

A word on this clone: Germline and junction disagree at one end, which may indicate a read error. V gene TRBV7-9 combines with J gene TRBJ1-1; D gene unclear. Germline CDR1 and CDR2: SEHNR and FQNEAQ (reference sequence). The CDR3 loop spans 13 amino acids. The CDR3 sequence is CASSLAWHTEAFF. The DNA for the CDR3 is TGTGCCAGCAGCCTAGCCTGGCACACTGAAGCTTTCTTT.

The chain combines TRBV2 with TRBJ1-2; tentatively, D is TRBD1 (5 bases). V was shortened by 6 bases and J by 3 bases, with 14 bases between the two germline ends. Per the germline V gene, CDR1 is SNHLY and CDR2 is FYNNEI. The CDR3 has 14 amino acids. CDR3 in amino acids: CASRPGGLYYGYTF. In DNA form, the CDR3 reads TGTGCCAGCAGGCCCGGGGGACTATACTATGGCTACACCTTC.

In its sample, this clone was seen once. The chain uses TRBV7-9 and TRBJ1-2; 7 nucleotides line up with TRBD1. The trim removed 4 bases at V and 5 bases at J, leaving 10 bases unmatched. The length of the CDR3 is 15 residues. CDR1 is SEHNR, CDR2 FQNEAQ, per germline (reference sequence). CDR3 residues: CASSSGTEIFYGYTF. For the CDR3, the DNA is TGTGCCAGCAGCTCGGGGACAGAGATTTTTTATGGCTACACCTTC.

The chain is built from TRBV7-2 and TRBJ2-3; 10 bases fit TRBD2. The CDR3 extends over 15 amino acids. CDR1 SGHTA and CDR2 FQGNSA come from the germline V gene. Trimming took 5 bases from V and 6 from J; bases not matched to a gene: 8. This CDR3 is CASSPLAGTADTQYF. The CDR3 nucleotides are TGTGCCAGCAGCCCACTAGCGGGAACCGCCGATACGCAGTATTTT.

This clone was observed once. V is TRBV7-2 and J is TRBJ2-6, with D unresolved. V was shortened by 6 bases and J by 2 bases, with 14 bases between the two germline ends. The CDR3 has 16 amino acids. Germline V gene sequence: CDR1 SGHTA, CDR2 FQGNSA. The CDR3 protein is CASRKTDPPGANVLTF. The CDR3 bases are TGTGCCAGCAGGAAGACTGACCCCCCTGGGGCCAACGTCCTGACTTTC.

The rearrangement joins TRBV30 to TRBJ1-6; tentatively, D is TRBD1 (6 bases). The germline gives CDR1 GTSNPN, CDR2 SVGIG (reference sequence). Deletions cut 2 bases from V and 7 bases from J, with 15 bases between. The CDR3 spans 15 residues. This CDR3 is CAWSLFRGSNSPLHF. DNA for the CDR3: TGTGCCTGGAGTCTCTTCAGGGGAAGCAATTCACCCCTCCACTTT.

This sequence joins TRBV6-4 and TRBJ2-1, with D hard to call. CDR1 is MRHNA and CDR2 is SNTAGT in the germline V gene. This CDR3 has 18 amino acids. Trimming removed 8 bases from V and 0 bases from J, with 23 bases in between. In DNA, the CDR3 is TGTGCCAGCTGGCTAATGTTTAAGTTGAGAGGCTCCTACAATGAGCAGTTCTTC. It translates to CASWLMFKLRGSYNEQFF.

The chain recombines TRBV6-5 with TRBJ2-3; D is perhaps TRBD1 (6 bases). CDR3 length: 13 residues. V lost 6 bases, J lost 4 bases, and 11 bases lay in between. The germline V gene encodes CDR1 MNHEY and CDR2 SVGAGI. CDR3 amino acids: CASRLQGPDTQYF. The DNA of the CDR3 is TGTGCCAGCAGATTACAGGGTCCAGATACGCAGTATTTT.

The count of this clone is one. The chain joins TRBV19 to TRBJ1-1; the D gene is possibly TRBD1 (5 bases). Germline V CDR1 and CDR2: LNHDA, SQIVND (reference sequence). This CDR3 spans 16 amino acids. Trimming took off 4 bases at V and 3 bases at J, with 18 bases between the two ends. This chain's CDR3 is CASSKTPTGVDTEAFF. DNA of the CDR3: TGTGCCAGTAGTAAAACCCCCACGGGGGTTGACACTGAAGCTTTCTTT.

The J gene is TRBJ1-1, the V gene TRBV28; D gene unclear. CDR1 MDHEN and CDR2 SYDVKM come from the germline V gene. The CDR3 length is 14 residues. The V and J ends lost 5 bases and 3 bases respectively, with 13 bases between them. CDR3 residues: CASSPVVAYTEAFF. In DNA, the CDR3 is TGTGCCAGCAGTCCCGTGGTGGCCTACACTGAAGCTTTCTTT.

The V and J genes are TRBV28 and TRBJ1-1; D might be TRBD1 (6 bases). V lost 7 bases, J lost 11 bases, and 17 bases lay in between. The CDR3 has 12 residues. Per the germline V gene, CDR1 is MDHEN and CDR2 is SYDVKM. The CDR3 is CASTNSQGEAFF. CDR3 bases: TGTGCCAGCACCAACTCACAGGGCGAGGCTTTCTTT.

The chain carries TRBV6-2 or TRBV6-3 and TRBJ2-5; TRBD1 matches 8 bases. With 2 bases clipped from V and 5 bases from J, the junction kept 13 bases outside the gene matches. The CDR3 covers 17 residues. CDR1 and CDR2 (germline): MNHEY, SVGEGT. The CDR3 here is CASSYPSMDRDAETQYF. The CDR3 DNA is TGTGCCAGCAGTTACCCCTCGATGGACAGGGATGCCGAGACCCAGTACTTC.

This clone was observed a handful of times. The V call is TRBV19, the J call TRBJ1-2; TRBD1 matches 9 bases. The trim removed 4 bases at V and 3 bases at J, leaving 0 bases unmatched. The CDR3 has 13 amino acids. Germline loops: CDR1 LNHDA, CDR2 SQIVND (reference sequence). CDR3 sequence: CASSRDRDYGYTF. CDR3 nucleotides: TGTGCCAGTAGTAGGGACAGGGACTATGGCTACACCTTC.

The chain couples TRBV4-1 to TRBJ1-5, with D tentatively TRBD1 (5 bases). In germline, CDR1 is MGHRA, CDR2 YSYEKL. The V and J ends lost 2 bases and 6 bases respectively, with 14 bases between them. The CDR3 runs to 15 residues. For the CDR3, the DNA is TGCGCCAGCAGCCAACAGGGTACTATCGGTCAGCCCCAGCATTTT. This translates into CASSQQGTIGQPQHF.

The V and J genes are TRBV5-8 and TRBJ1-2; D may be TRBD1 (6 bases). Trimming took 0 bases from V and 4 from J, leaving 16 bases between them. CDR3 length: 16 amino acids. Germline V gene lookup returns CDR1 SGHTS and CDR2 YDEGEE. The CDR3 loop reads CASSLGDKQGVYGYTF. CDR3 coding DNA: TGTGCCAGCAGCTTGGGGGACAAACAGGGAGTCTATGGCTACACCTTC.

The rearrangement uses TRBV11-1 and TRBJ2-1; 8 nucleotides agree with TRBD2. Looked up from germline, CDR1 is SGHAT and CDR2 is FQDESV (reference sequence). This CDR3 comprises 14 residues. Trimming at V came to 5 bases and at J to 5 bases, leaving 5 bases not matched to a gene. DNA of the CDR3: TGTGCCAGCAGCCCTAGCGGGCCACACAATGAGCAGTTCTTC. Protein sequence: CASSPSGPHNEQFF.

This chain connects TRBV6-5 to TRBJ1-1, with 9 bases that match TRBD1. The germline V gene encodes CDR1 MNHEY and CDR2 SVGAGI. The J segment lost 4 bases and the V segment lost 6 bases, leaving 9 bases of the junction unmatched. The CDR3 loop spans 15 amino acids. The CDR3 DNA reads as TGTGCCAGCAGCACAAGGACAGGGGCCGTCACTGAAGCTTTCTTT. Protein sequence: CASSTRTGAVTEAFF.

The V gene is TRBV28, the J gene TRBJ2-3, with TRBD1 as a possible D gene (6 bases). CDR1 is MDHEN, CDR2 SYDVKM, per germline. V lost 2 bases and J 2 bases, leaving 11 bases between the germline ends. The length of the CDR3 is 15 residues. The CDR3: CASSLRQGITDTQYF. CDR3 DNA: TGTGCCAGCAGTTTACGGCAGGGGATCACAGATACGCAGTATTTT.

The chain is built from TRBV19 and TRBJ2-7; D possibly corresponds to TRBD1 (5 bases). Between the trimmed V and J ends, which lost 5 bases and 0 bases, there was a span of 14 bases. This CDR3 is built from 15 residues. Looked up from germline, CDR1 is LNHDA and CDR2 is SQIVND (reference sequence). The chain's CDR3 is CASSLAGPNSYEQYF. The CDR3 region has the DNA TGTGCCAGTAGTTTAGCAGGGCCTAACTCCTACGAGCAGTACTTC.

The rearrangement joins TRBV18 to TRBJ2-5, with TRBD1 as a possible D gene (6 bases). V was pared by 5 bases and J by 0 bases, with 7 bases between. The germline CDR1 and CDR2 sequences are KGHSH and LQKENI. CDR3 length: 13 residues. This CDR3 is CASSGQYQETQYF. CDR3 nucleotides: TGTGCCAGCTCAGGACAGTACCAAGAGACCCAGTACTTC.

The chain recombines TRBV19 with TRBJ2-1, with D maybe TRBD1 (5 bases). V gave up 6 bases and J gave up 2 bases, with 14 bases separating them. Germline-derived CDR1 and CDR2 are LNHDA and SQIVND (reference sequence). CDR3 length equals 15 residues. The CDR3 protein is CASSSPQGTYNEQFF. CDR3 sequence (DNA): TGTGCCAGTAGCTCCCCGCAGGGAACCTACAATGAGCAGTTCTTC.

The V gene is TRBV5-1, the J gene TRBJ2-2; a weak D match, TRBD2 (5 bases). This CDR3 has 16 amino acids. CDR1 SGHRS and CDR2 YFSETQ come from the germline V gene. Trimming removed 1 base at V and 4 bases at J, with 14 bases between. CDR3 amino acids: CASSLTALAITGELFF. For the CDR3, the DNA is TGCGCCAGCAGCTTGACTGCCCTAGCTATCACCGGGGAGCTGTTTTTT.

V gene TRBV27 combines with J gene TRBJ2-1, with D possibly being TRBD1 (5 bases). This CDR3 region has 16 residues. Germline V CDR1 and CDR2: MNHEY, SMNVEV (reference sequence). The V end was cut by 5 bases, the J end by 8 bases, with 22 bases between. The CDR3: CASSPRSGQVWDEQFF. The CDR3 DNA is TGTGCCAGCAGTCCAAGATCAGGGCAGGTCTGGGATGAGCAGTTCTTC.

The chain is built from TRBV18 and TRBJ1-1; D remains ambiguous. The CDR3 runs to 15 residues. The V gene's germline CDR1 is KGHSH and CDR2 LQKENI. V dropped 3 bases and J dropped 4 bases, with 15 bases sitting between them. This CDR3 reads CASSPRTVGSTEAFF. The CDR3 DNA sequence: TGTGCCAGCTCACCCCGGACTGTCGGGAGCACTGAAGCTTTCTTT.

The chain employs TRBV7-8 and TRBJ1-4, with TRBD1 matching 8 bases. This CDR3 has 13 amino acids. V shed 5 bases and J 5 bases; nucleotides not matched to a gene: 1. Germline CDR1 and CDR2: SGHVS and FQNEAQ. The CDR3 nucleotides are TGTGCCAGCAGCCGGGACAGGAATGAAAAACTGTTTTTT. Translation: CASSRDRNEKLFF.

V gene TRBV19 combines with J gene TRBJ2-7; D gene uncertain. CDR1 is LNHDA and CDR2 is SQIVND in the germline V gene (reference sequence). The CDR3 has 15 residues. The ends were cut back, 6 bases at V and 0 bases at J, with 15 bases in the middle. The DNA of the CDR3 is TGTGCCAGTAGAGCCAGAACAGATTCCTCCTACGAGCAGTACTTC. Its protein is CASRARTDSSYEQYF.